Below, 22 T cell receptor beta chains from the same sample are listed, as sequenced in a study of blood T cell repertoires in COVID-19. The table came from immunoSEQ multiplex PCR; TCRdb's copy has only in-frame clones and leaves some out. The repertoire holds some 110,000 clones, 86% seen once, with approximately 5.3% in the top ten. Sample: peripheral blood. All receptors come from a human donor in a cohort sampled during active COVID-19.

The genes are TRBV7-2 and TRBJ1-5, with 9 positions matching TRBD1. Trimming cost V 1 base and J 3 bases; bases outside gene matches: 4. Germline V gene sequence: CDR1 SGHTA, CDR2 FQGNSA. CDR3 length: 16 amino acids. The CDR3 is CASSLGGQGLNQPQHF. CDR3 sequence (DNA): TGTGCCAGCAGCTTAGGGGGACAGGGCCTCAATCAGCCCCAGCATTTT.

The rearrangement uses TRBV7-3 and TRBJ2-1; 7 nucleotides line up with TRBD2. Losses at the gene ends were 4 bases for V and 8 bases for J; bases not matched to a gene: 8. CDR1 SGHTA and CDR2 FQGTGA come from the germline V gene. The CDR3 extends over 14 amino acids. This chain's CDR3 is CASSSRGSRDEQFF. The CDR3, as DNA: TGTGCCAGCAGCTCCCGCGGGAGTCGGGATGAGCAGTTCTTC.

This chain joins TRBV6-5 and TRBJ2-2; 10 nucleotides match TRBD2. This CDR3 has 16 residues. Germline-derived CDR1 and CDR2 are MNHEY and SVGAGI. J was trimmed by 6 bases and V by 0 bases; bases with no gene match: 4. The CDR3 nucleotides read TGTGCCAGCAGTTACTCGAATCTAGCGGGAGCCGGGGAGCTGTTTTTT. Translating gives CASSYSNLAGAGELFF.

The V gene is TRBV9, the J gene TRBJ2-3, with 11 bases lining up with TRBD2. The CDR3 covers 19 residues. Unmatched junction bases numbered 11, after V lost 0 bases and J lost 2 bases. The germline CDR1 and CDR2 sequences are SGDLS and YYNGEE. The CDR3 DNA is TGTGCCAGCAGCGTAGCTGACCTAGCGGGAGGACCCCCCACAGATACGCAGTATTTT. Translation: CASSVADLAGGPPTDTQYF. The whole variable domain, remainder taken from reference TRBV9 and TRBJ2-3, is DSGVTQTPKHLITATGQRVTLRCSPRSGDLSVYWYQQSLDQGLQFLIQYYNGEERAKGNILERFSAQQFPDLHSELNLSSLELGDSALYFCASSVADLAGGPPTDTQYFGPGTRLTVL.

The rearrangement links TRBV5-1 to TRBJ2-1; 7 bases line up with TRBD2. This CDR3 contains 16 residues. V was pared by 0 bases and J by 2 bases, with 5 bases of the junction left unmatched. Looked up from germline, CDR1 is SGHRS and CDR2 is YFSETQ. The CDR3 region is CASSLDGLGPYNEQFF. CDR3 DNA sequence: TGCGCCAGCAGCTTGGATGGACTAGGTCCCTACAATGAGCAGTTCTTC.

The chain joins TRBV9 to TRBJ2-3, with D tentatively TRBD2 (6 bases). Looked up from germline, CDR1 is SGDLS and CDR2 is YYNGEE. The CDR3 spans 15 residues. V was cut by 0 bases and J by 5 bases, with 13 bases left in between. CDR3 sequence (DNA): TGTGCCAGCAGCGTAGCTCCAGGGCGGGGAGATACGCAGTATTTT. This gives the protein CASSVAPGRGDTQYF.

The CDR3 here is CASSPPGLREQYF. The CDR3 coding sequence is TGTGCCAGCTCACCACCGGGGCTGCGAGAGCAGTACTTC. The rearrangement links TRBV18 to TRBJ2-7; a possible D gene is TRBD1 (5 bases). V was pared by 0 bases and J by 7 bases, with 10 bases between. In germline, CDR1 is KGHSH, CDR2 LQKENI. The CDR3 totals 13 residues.

About this clone: The same CDR3 arises from other DNA sequences in this sample as well. The gene calls are TRBV5-1 and TRBJ2-5; 7 positions agree with TRBD2. The CDR3 runs 14 residues. The germline CDR1 and CDR2 sequences are SGHRS and YFSETQ. Unmatched junction bases numbered 4, after V lost 4 bases and J lost 1 base. The CDR3 reads CASSRGTTQETQYF. The CDR3 nucleotides are TGCGCCAGCAGCAGAGGGACTACCCAAGAGACCCAGTACTTC.

CDR3 sequence (DNA): TGTGCCAGCAGCCTTCAGGGAACCCTTAGCACAGATACGCAGTATTTT. This codes for CASSLQGTLSTDTQYF. The V call is TRBV7-2, the J call TRBJ2-3, with a possible D match to TRBD1 (5 bases). This CDR3 comprises 16 residues. Trimming removed 5 bases at V and 0 bases at J, with 15 bases between. In germline, CDR1 is SGHTA, CDR2 FQGNSA.

The gene calls are TRBV7-3 and TRBJ2-1, with D tentatively TRBD2 (6 bases). V lost 5 bases and J 8 bases, leaving 13 bases between the germline ends. CDR1 is SGHTA, CDR2 FQGTGA, per germline. CDR3 size: 13 residues. The CDR3 protein is CASSNGSRHEQFF. DNA of the CDR3: TGTGCCAGCAGCAACGGGAGTCGACATGAGCAGTTCTTC.

The rearrangement uses TRBV30 and TRBJ1-2, with a weak D call TRBD1 (6 bases). This CDR3 region has 12 residues. Germline V gene lookup returns CDR1 GTSNPN and CDR2 SVGIG (reference sequence). V was pared by 5 bases and J by 6 bases, with 13 bases between. The CDR3 DNA sequence: TGTGCCTGGTTCTCGGGGGGCGATGGCTACACCTTC. This codes for CAWFSGGDGYTF.

The rearrangement links TRBV7-2 to TRBJ2-1; D remains unclear. CDR1 is SGHTA, CDR2 FQGNSA, per germline. The V end was cut by 3 bases, the J end by 2 bases, with 8 bases between. The CDR3 spans 14 residues. CDR3 region: CASSFGGTYNEQFF. The CDR3 coding sequence is TGTGCCAGCAGCTTCGGCGGTACCTACAATGAGCAGTTCTTC.

This chain links TRBV11-2 with TRBJ2-7, with TRBD1 matching 10 bases. The CDR3 consists of 15 residues. Germline lookup yields CDR1 SGHAT and CDR2 FQNNGV. Trimming cost V 5 bases and J 3 bases; bases outside gene matches: 7. The DNA for the CDR3 is TGTGCCAGCAGCATCGGACAGGGGGTTCGCTACGAGCAGTACTTC. Its protein is CASSIGQGVRYEQYF.

This clone was recorded only once. V and J are TRBV6-2 or TRBV6-3 and TRBJ2-7, with D perhaps matching TRBD2 (6 bases). The germline CDR1 and CDR2 sequences are MNHEY and SVGEGT. The CDR3 covers 16 residues. Trimming shortened V by 4 bases and J by 0 bases, and 16 bases separated the two germline ends. The chain's CDR3 is CASSSPRGGTSYEQYF. The CDR3 DNA reads TGTGCCAGCAGTTCGCCGAGGGGCGGGACCTCCTACGAGCAGTACTTC.

The CDR3 DNA reads as TGTGCCAGCTCACCATGGGGGACTAGCCACGAGCAGTACTTC. It translates to CASSPWGTSHEQYF. This rearrangement joins TRBV18 to TRBJ2-7, with 9 bases lining up with TRBD2. This CDR3 contains 14 residues. J gave up 5 bases and V 2 bases, and 4 bases lay outside the gene matches. From germline, CDR1 is KGHSH and CDR2 LQKENI.

This sequence joins TRBV5-5 and TRBJ1-2; tentative D call: TRBD1 (5 bases). Germline V gene sequence: CDR1 SGHKS, CDR2 YYEKEE (reference sequence). Trimming shortened V by 4 bases and J by 8 bases, and 21 bases separated the two germline ends. This CDR3 comprises 15 residues. The CDR3 DNA sequence: TGTGCCAGCAGCACCCGACAGTTAGGGGCTGGCGGCTACACCTTC. It translates to CASSTRQLGAGGYTF.

This chain uses TRBV14 with TRBJ2-7; D ambiguous. There are 15 residues in the CDR3. V was clipped by 1 base and J by 0 bases, with 10 bases between them. Germline lookup yields CDR1 SGHDN and CDR2 FVKESK. CDR3 loop: CASSQVGSPSYEQYF. CDR3 bases: TGTGCCAGCAGCCAAGTAGGTAGCCCCTCCTACGAGCAGTACTTC.

This chain links TRBV6-1 with TRBJ2-7; 11 bases are a match to TRBD2. Germline V gene data show CDR1 as MNHNS and CDR2 as SASEGT. CDR3 length: 15 amino acids. After removal of 1 base from V and 7 bases from J, the junction contained 6 bases not matched to a gene. The CDR3 reads CASSEEGSGRGEQYF. CDR3 in DNA: TGTGCCAGCAGTGAAGAGGGTAGCGGGAGGGGAGAGCAGTACTTC.

This clone was counted only a few times. The chain combines TRBV3-1 (or the pseudogene TRBV3-2) with TRBJ2-7; TRBD2 agrees at 8 bases. CDR3 length: 14 amino acids. Germline lookup yields CDR1 LGHDT and CDR2 YNNKEL (reference sequence). Germline trimming cut 2 bases from V and 1 base from J; bases unmatched to any gene: 1. As DNA, the CDR3 is TGTGCCAGCAGCCAACTAGCGGGTTCCTACGAGCAGTACTTC. This encodes CASSQLAGSYEQYF.

The V and J genes are TRBV5-6 and TRBJ1-4; 8 positions match TRBD1. The CDR3 runs to 15 residues. The V gene's germline CDR1 is SGHDT and CDR2 YYEEEE. The V gene end was trimmed by 2 bases and the J gene end by 8 bases; junction bases not matched to a gene: 8. The CDR3 is CASSFRGQATEKLFF. The CDR3 DNA sequence: TGTGCCAGCAGCTTTAGGGGACAGGCAACAGAAAAACTGTTTTTT. Full variable domain (remainder filled in from reference TRBV5-6 and TRBJ1-4): DAGVTQSPTHLIKTRGQQVTLRCSPKSGHDTVSWYQQALGQGPQFIFQYYEEEERQRGNFPDRFSGHQFPNYSSELNVNALLLGDSALYLCASSFRGQATEKLFFGSGTQLSVL.

The CDR3 region has the DNA TGTGCCAGCAGCCGGCGGTCCATCGTGGAGACCCAGTACTTC. Its translation: CASSRRSIVETQYF. The chain joins TRBV5-4 to TRBJ2-5; D is unresolved. Looked up from germline, CDR1 is SGHNT and CDR2 is YYREEE (reference sequence). Trimming stripped 4 bases from V and 5 bases from J, with 15 bases between. This CDR3 is 14 amino acids long.

The chain combines TRBV27 with TRBJ2-7; 7 bases are shared with TRBD2. V trimming: 0 bases; J trimming: 1 base; junction bases outside the gene matches: 15. Germline CDR1 MNHEY, CDR2 SMNVEV (reference sequence). The CDR3 has 19 amino acids. The CDR3 reads CASSLSLWRPSGPSYEQYF. CDR3 coding DNA: TGTGCCAGCAGTTTATCTTTGTGGCGGCCTAGCGGACCATCCTACGAGCAGTACTTC.